This T cell receptor beta chain was recovered during a study of blood T cell repertoires in COVID-19 (dated by TCRdb to 2018 to 2021). Study-level background: The collaborator samples originated in the United States, Italy and Spain and spanned the acute and convalescent phases of COVID-19. HLA class I and class II types, where available, came from metadata supplied by the sample provider rather than from assay-based typing. The samples were drawn from two sources: the first 160 participants of the ongoing ImmuneRACE study, and fewer than 1,500 subjects contributed by 6 global collaborators. The repertoires were released in a freely available public database meant as a resource for research on the immune response to SARS-CoV-2. Subjects who had been exposed to COVID-19, were actively infected with it, or had recovered from it provided the deeply sampled blood TCRbeta repertoires that made up the dataset. The material from the prospective study consisted of cDNA or gDNA derived from T cells, B-cell-depleted T cells, or PBMCs. The sample metadata nearly always contained a de-identified subject ID, COVID-19 status, age in years and sex. Overall results and qualifications from the work: Clinical and demographic metadata were provided uncurated, with the amount varying by source and participant.

Whole blood was collected in K2EDTA tubes by collaborating institutions according to the institutions' own protocols. For TCRbeta analysis, collaborators shipped samples as frozen whole blood, isolated PBMCs, or DNA extracted from either of those sample types. This clone was counted between two and nine times. The specificity of this receptor is unknown. Base qualities are missing; no much larger clone stands one base away. TCRbeta CDR3 regions were amplified from genomic DNA by means of the immunoSEQ Assay, a bias-controlled multiplex PCR. As for the authors' bioinformatics: The number of nucleated cells in each sample was estimated from the amplification of reference gene primers within the assay. Sequence reads were collapsed and filtered to measure the absolute abundance of every unique TCRbeta CDR3 rearrangement. Productive Simpson clonality was computed per sample as the square root of Simpson's diversity index over productive rearrangements. TCRdb retrieved this table from immuneACCESS and kept in-frame rearrangements only. Not all clones are present; in checked studies, unresolved V genes account for under half, and no reason is known for the remainder. The DNA gave D and trimming, while V, J and clone size come from that table. The sample records 50,000 to 85,000 clones, about 90% of which are singletons. The ten largest clonotypes hold 6% to 8% of the sample.

As encoded in the germline V gene, CDR1 is MNHNS while CDR2 is SASEGT. CDR3 length: 13 amino acids, cysteine to phenylalanine. Only CDR3 DNA remains: 39 bases, in frame from the first base. The germline V and J ends show losses of 5 bases and 6 bases respectively, and no gene match explains 4 bases of the junction. The rearrangement joined TRBV6-1 to TRBJ1-2, and TRBD1 matches 9 of the central bases. The receptor's source is a human donor in a cohort sampled during active COVID-19. Sequencing was done on a sample of peripheral blood. DNA sequence: TGTGCCAGCAGTTCACGACAGGGGGATGGCTACACCTTC. It is translated as CASSSRQGDGYTF.